A selection of T cell receptor beta chains follows, all from one sample in a study of shared clonotypes between healthy human individuals. TCRdb's table, derived via immunoSEQ multiplex PCR, lists solely in-frame clones and lacks some. The repertoire holds around 580,000 clones, with nearly 98% as singletons. The sequencing input was naive CD8+ T cells sorted from blood. These receptors were obtained from a man younger than 45 in good health. The CDR3 runs from the conserved cysteine through the conserved F or W. A D gene is named only where the DNA matches it firmly. Size tells how often a clone was seen (once, few, many) or the class of an expanded clone, and some rows leave it out.

CDR3nt,CDR3aa,j_gene,abundance,v_gene,d_gene
TGCGCCAGCAGCCAAGTAGACAGGGGACCGGGACAGCCCCAGCATTTT,CASSQVDRGPGQPQHF,TRBJ1-5,once,TRBV4-1,TRBD1
TGTGCCAGCAGCTTATATGGGGCTGGCGATGAGCAGTTCTTC,CASSLYGAGDEQFF,TRBJ2-1,-,TRBV7-6,-
TGTGCCAGCAGTAGCACTGGGGGCTCCTACAATGAGCAGTTCTTC,CASSSTGGSYNEQFF,TRBJ2-1,-,TRBV13,-
TGTGCCAGCAGCCAACTAGCGGGAGGGCCGCTGACAAACATTCAGTACTTC,CASSQLAGGPLTNIQYF,TRBJ2-4,-,TRBV7-2,TRBD2
TGTGCCAGCAGCCTAGGGACCACTGTACGTGGGCAGTACTTC,CASSLGTTVRGQYF,TRBJ2-7,-,TRBV7-9,-
TGTGCCAGCAGTTTGGGGGGATACGAGCAGTACTTC,CASSLGGYEQYF,TRBJ2-7,-,TRBV6-6,-
TGTGCCAGCAGCCGTACCACAGGGGTTAACTACGAGCAGTACTTC,CASSRTTGVNYEQYF,TRBJ2-7,-,TRBV27,TRBD1
TGTGCCAGCAGCTTAGTCGGGAGCACAGATACGCAGTATTTT,CASSLVGSTDTQYF,TRBJ2-3,-,TRBV7-9,-
TGTGCCAGCAGTCCTCCAGGGGGCGCGGGCACCGGGGAGCTGTTTTTT,CASSPPGGAGTGELFF,TRBJ2-2,-,TRBV27,TRBD1
TGTGCCAGTAGCGGAGGGGGTTACGAGCAGTACTTC,CASSGGGYEQYF,TRBJ2-7,-,TRBV7-9,-
TGTGCCAGCTCACCACCGCCGGTCATCAAGTACCAAGAGACCCAGTACTTC,CASSPPPVIKYQETQYF,TRBJ2-5,-,TRBV18,-
TGCGCCAGCAGCCAAGAGTGGGGGGCTGGCTACGAGCAGTACTTC,CASSQEWGAGYEQYF,TRBJ2-7,-,TRBV4-1,-
TGCGCCAGCAGTGATAGCGGGAGCTCCTACGAGCAGTACTTC,CASSDSGSSYEQYF,TRBJ2-7,-,TRBV10-2,TRBD2
TGTGCCAGCAGCTTAGCCCACTCTTCAGAGACCCAGTACTTC,CASSLAHSSETQYF,TRBJ2-5,once,TRBV11-3,-
TGTGCCAGCAGTCTAGCGGGAGGAGTTTACGAGCAGTACTTC,CASSLAGGVYEQYF,TRBJ2-7,-,TRBV6-1,TRBD2
TGTGCCAGCAGTCCTCAGGGTTCCACTGAAGCTTTCTTT,CASSPQGSTEAFF,TRBJ1-1,-,TRBV27,-
TGTGCCAGCAGTTTCACTAGCGGGAGCCCCTACGAGCAGTACTTC,CASSFTSGSPYEQYF,TRBJ2-7,-,TRBV27,TRBD2
TGTGCCAGCAGCCCCCAAGCCAACACTGAAGCTTTCTTT,CASSPQANTEAFF,TRBJ1-1,-,TRBV5-4,-
TGTGCCAGCTCCTTCCGCGGGAGTAGTAGCTACGAGCAGTACTTC,CASSFRGSSSYEQYF,TRBJ2-7,-,TRBV27,TRBD2
TGTGCCAGCAGCCCCAGGGGGCGTGACTATGGCTACACCTTC,CASSPRGRDYGYTF,TRBJ1-2,-,TRBV6-6,TRBD1
TGTGCCAGCAGCATCTCCCAAGGGGGGTGCCCCTACGAGCAGTACTTC,CASSISQGGCPYEQYF,TRBJ2-7,-,TRBV21-1,-
TGTGCCAGCAGCTTGATTGGATACAATGAGCAGTTCTTC,CASSLIGYNEQFF,TRBJ2-1,-,TRBV5-6,-
TGTGCCAGCAGCTTAGTAAGCGGGACCGTCCTATACGAGCAGTACTTC,CASSLVSGTVLYEQYF,TRBJ2-7,-,TRBV7-2,TRBD2
TGTGCCAGCAGCACTAGCGGGCCTAACTCCTACGAGCAGTACTTC,CASSTSGPNSYEQYF,TRBJ2-7,-,TRBV5-5,TRBD2
TGTGCCAGCAGCACCCACCGGGACAGGGGATTCGCAACTAATGAAAAACTGTTTTTT,CASSTHRDRGFATNEKLFF,TRBJ1-4,-,TRBV7-3,TRBD1
TGTGCCAGCAGTGAAGCAAGATCGAGGGGTTCCCGCTACGAGCAGTACTTC,CASSEARSRGSRYEQYF,TRBJ2-7,once,TRBV6-1,-